Listed below are T cell receptor beta chains from one sample, sequenced in a study of shared clonotypes between healthy human individuals. TCRdb's copy holds only in-frame clones and misses some; the assay was immunoSEQ multiplex PCR. The sample comprises over a million clones, around three quarters of which are singletons, and 0.55% to 0.7% rests with the top ten. The sequencing sample was made of memory CD4+ T cells from PBMCs. These receptors were obtained from a young man in good health. Some clones in this sample may be carry-over from other donors' samples. Both conserved end residues are part of each CDR3. A D gene is named only where the DNA matches it firmly. Clone size, where shown, is once, few, many, or a class for clones that have expanded.

.	.	TRBV28	TRBJ1-3	TGTGCCAGCAATTCAGACAGATTCTCTGGAAACACCATATATTTT	CASNSDRFSGNTIYF
.	TRBD2	TRBV4-2	TRBJ2-3	TGTGCCAGCAGCCAAGCAGGAGCGGGAGGTGCGGATACGCAGTATTTT	CASSQAGAGGADTQYF
many	.	TRBV28	TRBJ1-5	TGTGCCAGCACGGAGGGGAATCAGCCCCAGCATTTT	CASTEGNQPQHF
.	.	TRBV6-1	TRBJ2-7	TGTGCCAGCAGACGGGGGACGCTCCCCTACGAGCAGTACTTC	CASRRGTLPYEQYF
.	TRBD1	TRBV30	TRBJ1-5	TGTGCCTGGAGTACACAGGGGGCGAATCAGCTCCAGCATTTT	CAWSTQGANQLQHF
.	.	TRBV9	TRBJ2-1	TGTGCCAGCAGCCCAAGGAGGCTAGCTGCGACCAATGAGCAGTTCTTC	CASSPRRLAATNEQFF
.	.	TRBV4-3	TRBJ2-2	TGCGCCAGCCGTAATTTACCGAACACCGGGGAGCTGTTTTTT	CASRNLPNTGELFF
.	.	TRBV5-4	TRBJ2-3	TGTGCCAGCACCTCTCGACCACGCACAGATACGCAGTATTTT	CASTSRPRTDTQYF
.	.	TRBV28	TRBJ2-7	TGTGCCAGCAGTTTACCCTGGGCCAGTGCCTCCTACGAGCAGTACTTC	CASSLPWASASYEQYF
.	.	TRBV5-4	TRBJ1-1	TGTGCCAGCAGCCTGGGGGGGCGTGGTAGGGTGAACACTGAAGCTTTCTTT	CASSLGGRGRVNTEAFF
.	.	TRBV9	TRBJ1-1	TGTGCCAGCAGCGTAGAGCCAGGGGCCGTGAACACTGAAGCTTTCTTT	CASSVEPGAVNTEAFF
.	TRBD2	TRBV25-1	TRBJ2-1	TGTGCCAGCAGTGAACCCGGGAGGAATGAGCAGTTCTTC	CASSEPGRNEQFF
.	.	TRBV6-5	TRBJ2-7	TGTGCCACCAACCCCAGGACCGGTCTCAGGCAGTACTTC	CATNPRTGLRQYF
.	.	TRBV5-4	TRBJ2-3	TGTGCCAGCAGTTCCACGAGGGCCACAGATACGCAGTATTTT	CASSSTRATDTQYF
.	TRBD1	TRBV2	TRBJ2-1	TGTGCCAGCAGGGTCGACAGGGGGCTTGGCAATGAGCAGTTCTTC	CASRVDRGLGNEQFF
.	TRBD2	TRBV5-1	TRBJ2-3	TGCGCCAGCAGCTTGGGCACTAGCGGGAGGACCTTCACAGATACGCAGTATTTT	CASSLGTSGRTFTDTQYF
few	.	TRBV18	TRBJ2-1	TGTGCCAGCTCACCCGCAGTCCTTGTCGACAATGAGCAGTTCTTC	CASSPAVLVDNEQFF
.	TRBD2	TRBV7-2	TRBJ2-1	TGTGCCAGCAGCCCACCGGGACTAGCGGGAGCCTACAATGAGCAGTTCTTC	CASSPPGLAGAYNEQFF
few	.	TRBV4-3	TRBJ2-5	TGCGCCAGCAGCCAGGAGGGACAGACAGAGACCCAGTACTTC	CASSQEGQTETQYF
.	.	TRBV4-2	TRBJ2-1	TGTGCCAGCAGCCCGGCGGGGAGGTACACTTACAATGAGCAGTTCTTC	CASSPAGRYTYNEQFF
few	TRBD1	TRBV2	TRBJ2-7	TGTGCCAGCAGCGTATCAAGGGACAGCGTGGGCGAGCAGTACTTC	CASSVSRDSVGEQYF
many	TRBD1	TRBV6-1	TRBJ1-2	TGTGCCAGCAGTGACGCAGGGGGAGCTAACTATGGCTACACCTTC	CASSDAGGANYGYTF
once	.	TRBV18	TRBJ2-5	TGTGCCAGCTCACCATCGTCGGAGACCCAGTACTTC	CASSPSSETQYF
.	TRBD2	TRBV27	TRBJ2-2	TGTGCCAGCAGGGAAATCCGGTGGGCTAGCGGGAGTCGCACCGGGGAGCTGTTTTTT	CASREIRWASGSRTGELFF
.	TRBD1	TRBV4-1	TRBJ2-7	TGCGCCAGCAGCCAATTGGGGCGAGAGGGACAGGGGCGCAACGAGCAGTACTTC	CASSQLGREGQGRNEQYF
once	.	TRBV11-2	TRBJ2-1	TGTGCCAGCAGCCCCCTAGCTGGAGTCGTTTATGAGCAGTTCTTC	CASSPLAGVVYEQFF
.	.	TRBV28	TRBJ2-5	TGTGCCAGCAGTTTAGAATTTCAAGAGACCCAGTACTTC	CASSLEFQETQYF
.	.	TRBV5-4	TRBJ2-1	TGTGCCAGCAGCTTCCGGGGGCTGGATAAGCAGTTCTTC	CASSFRGLDKQFF
.	.	TRBV11-3	TRBJ2-2	TGTGCCAGCAGCCCCGACCAGGGGGGGCTCACCGGGGAGCTGTTTTTT	CASSPDQGGLTGELFF
.	TRBD1	TRBV7-3	TRBJ2-5	TGTGCCAGCAGCAGGACAGGGGTCGAGACCCAGTACTTC	CASSRTGVETQYF
.	TRBD2	TRBV23-1	TRBJ2-7	TGCGCCAGCAGGCTATGGACAAGCGGGACTAGCGGCCATTCCTACGAGCAGTACTTC	CASRLWTSGTSGHSYEQYF
few	.	TRBV5-4	TRBJ2-2	TGTGCCAGCAAAGGGGGAAACTTCGAAGCCGGGGAGCTGTTTTTT	CASKGGNFEAGELFF
.	TRBD1	TRBV28	TRBJ1-2	TGTGCCAGCAGGCCGGGACAGCTTCTCTATGGCTACACCTTC	CASRPGQLLYGYTF
.	.	TRBV29-1	TRBJ2-3	TGCAGCGTTGCCGTGGGTGACACCACAGATACGCAGTATTTT	CSVAVGDTTDTQYF
.	TRBD2	TRBV4-2	TRBJ2-7	TGTGCCAGCAGCCAAGAATTGGAGACTAGCGGCGAGCAGTACTTC	CASSQELETSGEQYF
once	.	TRBV2	TRBJ2-7	TGTGCCAGTGCCGGGACGGGCTACGAGCAGTACTTC	CASAGTGYEQYF
.	.	TRBV28	TRBJ1-3	TGTGCCAGCAGTTCCCCAGGTCATCATTACTCTGGAAACACCATATATTTT	CASSSPGHHYSGNTIYF
.	.	TRBV10-3	TRBJ2-6	TGTGCCATCAGTGACCCCCGGGGGGCCAACGTCCTGACTTTC	CAISDPRGANVLTF
many	TRBD2	TRBV4-1	TRBJ2-2	TGCGCCAGCAGCCAAGCAGGACTAGGGGCCGGGGAGCTGTTTTTT	CASSQAGLGAGELFF
once	.	TRBV9	TRBJ2-7	TGTGCCAGCAGCGTTTTAGGGGGAGCGCCCTCCGAGCAGTACTTC	CASSVLGGAPSEQYF
.	.	TRBV28	TRBJ1-1	TGTGCCAGCAGTCCATCCTTCGGACGGCGGAACACTGAAGCTTTCTTT	CASSPSFGRRNTEAFF
.	.	TRBV28	TRBJ1-4	TGTGCCAGCAGTTTACTAAGGCGAGGAAAACTGTTTTTT	CASSLLRRGKLFF
once	.	TRBV7-3	TRBJ2-6	TGTGCCAGCAGCTCGGGGTTCTCTGGGGCCAACGTCCTGACTTTC	CASSSGFSGANVLTF
.	.	TRBV2	TRBJ1-2	TGTGCCAGCAATCCGGAGGTCCTCCCCATCTATGGCTACACCTTC	CASNPEVLPIYGYTF
.	.	TRBV11-2	TRBJ1-1	TGTGCCAGCAGCTTAGATCTTTGGCAGGGGAGCACTGAAGCTTTCTTT	CASSLDLWQGSTEAFF
.	.	TRBV11-2	TRBJ2-7	TGTGCCAGTTCGGTTGGGGGGCACGAGCAGTACTTC	CASSVGGHEQYF
.	.	TRBV10-3	TRBJ2-5	TGTGCCATCAGGCCGAACAGGGAAGAGACCCAGTACTTC	CAIRPNREETQYF
.	TRBD2	TRBV27	TRBJ2-1	TGTGCCAGTCAGAGCGGGAGGTTTCGCAATGAGCAGTTCTTC	CASQSGRFRNEQFF
few	.	TRBV6-1	TRBJ2-7	TGTGCCAGCAGTAAAAGTATTTTCTACGAGCAGTACTTC	CASSKSIFYEQYF
few	.	TRBV2	TRBJ2-7	TGTGCCAGCAGTTACAGCTACGAGCAGTACTTC	CASSYSYEQYF
.	.	TRBV20-1	TRBJ2-1	TGCAGTGCTGGTAGACTGGATGAGCAGTTCTTC	CSAGRLDEQFF